The rows below give T cell receptor beta chains drawn from one sample of a study of cytotoxic CD8 clonotypes in ibrutinib-treated CLL. Assay used: immunoSEQ multiplex PCR; TCRdb lists only in-frame clones, some missing. The sample contains over 200,000 clones, more than 65% of which appear only once. Sequencing used PBMCs, obtained after 12 months of ibrutinib treatment. Every receptor here comes from a human donor with chronic lymphocytic leukemia. Each CDR3 is given with its conserved first and last residue. D genes are given only for firm matches. For some rows the clone size is stated as once, few or many, or as a class when expanded; others skip it.

clone size,D gene,J gene,V gene,CDR3 protein,CDR3 DNA
few,TRBD1,TRBJ2-7,TRBV14,CASSLGTGVYEQYF,TGTGCCAGCAGCCTTGGGACAGGTGTTTACGAGCAGTACTTC
NA,NA,TRBJ2-7,TRBV27,CASSLASAEQYF,TGTGCCAGCAGCCTGGCCTCGGCCGAGCAGTACTTC
NA,NA,TRBJ1-2,TRBV5-4,CASSPSGLGYTF,TGTGCCAGCAGCCCGTCGGGGCTTGGCTACACCTTC
NA,TRBD1,TRBJ2-3,TRBV11-3,CASSPYRGPTDTQYF,TGTGCCAGCAGCCCCTACAGGGGCCCCACAGATACGCAGTATTTT
once,NA,TRBJ2-7,TRBV28,CASSLSRGGYEQYF,TGTGCCAGCAGTTTAAGTAGGGGGGGCTACGAGCAGTACTTC
NA,NA,TRBJ1-1,TRBV4-3,CASSPIGTGNTEAFF,TGCGCCAGCAGCCCCATCGGAACAGGGAACACTGAAGCTTTCTTT
few,NA,TRBJ2-1,TRBV29-1,CSVVGLANSYNEQFF,TGCAGCGTCGTGGGGCTAGCGAACTCCTACAATGAGCAGTTCTTC
NA,TRBD1,TRBJ1-2,TRBV11-1,CASSLRPGGSYGYTF,TGTGCCAGCAGCTTACGTCCAGGGGGCTCCTATGGCTACACCTTC
NA,NA,TRBJ1-2,TRBV6-5,CASRSTQTGNYGYTF,TGTGCCAGCAGGTCAACCCAGACAGGAAACTATGGCTACACCTTC
NA,NA,TRBJ2-3,TRBV9,CARTDPNLF,TGTGCCAGAACTGACCCGAACCTATTT
NA,TRBD1,TRBJ1-5,TRBV18,CASGTDRGSNQPQHF,TGTGCCAGCGGGACGGACAGGGGGAGCAATCAGCCCCAGCATTTT
few,NA,TRBJ2-6,TRBV7-9,CASSKGQASGVLTF,TGTGCCAGCAGCAAGGGCCAGGCTTCGGGCGTCCTGACTTTC
NA,TRBD1,TRBJ2-7,TRBV28,CASRLTQGADAGEQYF,TGTGCCAGCAGGTTAACTCAGGGGGCGGACGCCGGCGAGCAGTACTTC
NA,NA,TRBJ1-2,TRBV4-1,CASSQSMYDYGYTF,TGCGCCAGCAGCCAGTCGATGTATGACTATGGCTACACCTTC
NA,NA,TRBJ2-7,TRBV15,CATSSIRAGGYEQYF,TGTGCCACCAGCAGCATAAGAGCGGGCGGCTACGAGCAGTACTTC
NA,TRBD1,TRBJ1-2,TRBV28,CASSHRDRVDYGYTF,TGTGCCAGCAGTCACCGGGACAGGGTCGACTATGGCTACACCTTC
NA,NA,TRBJ1-5,TRBV30,CAWSEGRHNQPQHF,TGTGCCTGGAGTGAAGGCAGACACAATCAGCCCCAGCATTTT
NA,NA,TRBJ1-2,TRBV11-2,CASSSGGYGYTF,TGTGCCAGCAGCTCGGGGGGATATGGCTACACCTTC
NA,TRBD2,TRBJ2-7,TRBV5-1,CASSGLAGTLSYEQYF,TGCGCCAGCAGCGGACTAGCGGGAACCCTCTCCTACGAGCAGTACTTC